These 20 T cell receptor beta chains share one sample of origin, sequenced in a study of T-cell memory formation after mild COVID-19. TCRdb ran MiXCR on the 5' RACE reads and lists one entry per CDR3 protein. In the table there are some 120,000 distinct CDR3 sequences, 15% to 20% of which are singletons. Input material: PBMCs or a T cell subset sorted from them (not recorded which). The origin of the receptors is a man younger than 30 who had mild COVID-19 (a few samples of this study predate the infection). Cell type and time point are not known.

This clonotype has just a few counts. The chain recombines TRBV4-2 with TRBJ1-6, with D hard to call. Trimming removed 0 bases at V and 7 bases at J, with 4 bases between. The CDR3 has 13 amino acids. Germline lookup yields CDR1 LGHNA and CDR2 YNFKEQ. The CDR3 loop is CASSQDRNSPLHF. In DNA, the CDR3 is TGTGCCAGCAGCCAAGATCGGAATTCACCCCTCCACTTT.

The CDR3, as DNA: TGCGCCAGCAGCTTGACAGCGAGCTCCTACGAGCAGTACGTC. This encodes CASSLTASSYEQYV. The J gene is TRBJ2-7, the V gene TRBV5-1; D is undetermined. CDR1 and CDR2 from the germline V gene are SGHRS and YFSETQ. The germline V and J ends were trimmed by 1 base and 0 bases, with 8 bases remaining between them. The CDR3 is made up of 14 amino acids.

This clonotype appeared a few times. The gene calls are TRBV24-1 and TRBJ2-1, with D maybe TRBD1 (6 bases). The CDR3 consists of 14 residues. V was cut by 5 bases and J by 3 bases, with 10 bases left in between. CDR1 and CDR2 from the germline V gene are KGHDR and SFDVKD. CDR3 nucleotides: TGTGCCACCAGTGGGCCAGGGGACTACAATGAGCAGTTCTTC. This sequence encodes CATSGPGDYNEQFF.

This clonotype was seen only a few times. CDR3 DNA: TGTGCCAGCAGTTTGAGTCCTGGCCGGACAGGGGATGGTCAGCCCCAGCATTTT. It yields the protein CASSLSPGRTGDGQPQHF. The chain has TRBV28 and TRBJ1-5; 9 nucleotides line up with TRBD1. J lost 6 bases, V lost 3 bases, and 15 bases had no gene match. This CDR3 is built from 18 residues. Looked up from germline, CDR1 is MDHEN and CDR2 is SYDVKM.

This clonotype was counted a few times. CDR3 sequence (DNA): TGTGCCAGCAGCTTATGGGACAGCAATGAGCAGTTCTTC. It yields the protein CASSLWDSNEQFF. V and J are TRBV7-3 and TRBJ2-1; 7 nucleotides align to TRBD1. CDR3 length: 13 amino acids. Germline values: CDR1 SGHTA, CDR2 FQGTGA. J was trimmed by 6 bases and V by 2 bases; bases with no gene match: 1.

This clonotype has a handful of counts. Here the CDR3 DNA reads TGTGCCAGCTCACCAACGGGGGGGAGCACAGATACGCAGTATTTT. Amino acids: CASSPTGGSTDTQYF. This rearrangement joins TRBV18 to TRBJ2-3; 8 bases agree with TRBD2. The V gene end was trimmed by 2 bases and the J gene end by 0 bases; junction bases not matched to a gene: 1. This CDR3 has 15 residues. Germline V gene data show CDR1 as KGHSH and CDR2 as LQKENI.

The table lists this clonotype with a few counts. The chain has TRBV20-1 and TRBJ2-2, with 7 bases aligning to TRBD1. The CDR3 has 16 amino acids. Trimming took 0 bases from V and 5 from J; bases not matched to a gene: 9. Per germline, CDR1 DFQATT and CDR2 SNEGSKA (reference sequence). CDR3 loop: CSARDQGVGVTGELFF. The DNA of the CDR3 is TGCAGTGCTAGAGACCAGGGGGTAGGAGTGACCGGGGAGCTGTTTTTT.

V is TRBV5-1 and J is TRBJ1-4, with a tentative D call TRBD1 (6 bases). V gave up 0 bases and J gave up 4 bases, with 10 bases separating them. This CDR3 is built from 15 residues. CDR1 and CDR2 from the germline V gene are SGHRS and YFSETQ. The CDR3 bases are TGCGCCAGCAGCTTGGAGGGCAGGGGTAATGAAAAACTGTTTTTT. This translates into CASSLEGRGNEKLFF.

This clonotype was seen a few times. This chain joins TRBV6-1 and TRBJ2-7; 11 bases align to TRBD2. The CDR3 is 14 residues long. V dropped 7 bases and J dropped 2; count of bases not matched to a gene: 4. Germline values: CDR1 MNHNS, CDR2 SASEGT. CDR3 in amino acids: CASISTSGTYEQYF. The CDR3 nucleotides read TGTGCCAGCATCTCGACTAGCGGGACCTACGAGCAGTACTTC.

The CDR3 region has the DNA TGTGCCAGCAGTGTTGAGGGAAAACTGTTTTTT. As protein: CASSVEGKLFF. The chain combines TRBV2 with TRBJ1-4; D remains unclear. Germline V gene sequence: CDR1 SNHLY, CDR2 FYNNEI. Trimming removed 4 bases from V and 10 bases from J, with 7 bases in between. The CDR3 covers 11 residues.

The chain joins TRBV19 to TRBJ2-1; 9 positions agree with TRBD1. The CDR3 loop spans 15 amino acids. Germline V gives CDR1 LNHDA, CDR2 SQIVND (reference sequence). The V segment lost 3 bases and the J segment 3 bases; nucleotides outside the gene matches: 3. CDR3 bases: TGTGCCAGTAGTATGCCGGGACAGGGCTACAATGAGCAGTTCTTC. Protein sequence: CASSMPGQGYNEQFF. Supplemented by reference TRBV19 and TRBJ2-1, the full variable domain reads DGGITQSPKYLFRKEGQNVTLSCEQNLNHDAMYWYRQDPGQGLRLIYYSQIVNDFQKGDIAEGYSVSREKKESFPLTVTSAQKNPTAFYLCASSMPGQGYNEQFFGPGTRLTVL.

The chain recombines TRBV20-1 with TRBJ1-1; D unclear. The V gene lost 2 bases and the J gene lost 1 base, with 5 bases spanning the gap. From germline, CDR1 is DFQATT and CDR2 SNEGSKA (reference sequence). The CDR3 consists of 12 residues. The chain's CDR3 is CSARMGNTEAFF. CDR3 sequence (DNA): TGCAGTGCTAGAATGGGGAACACTGAAGCTTTCTTT.

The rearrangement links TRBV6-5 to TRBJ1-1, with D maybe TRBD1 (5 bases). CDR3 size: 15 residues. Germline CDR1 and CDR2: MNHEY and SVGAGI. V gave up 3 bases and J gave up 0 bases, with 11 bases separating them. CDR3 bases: TGTGCCAGCAGTTATCGGGGACCCCTGAACACTGAAGCTTTCTTT. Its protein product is CASSYRGPLNTEAFF.

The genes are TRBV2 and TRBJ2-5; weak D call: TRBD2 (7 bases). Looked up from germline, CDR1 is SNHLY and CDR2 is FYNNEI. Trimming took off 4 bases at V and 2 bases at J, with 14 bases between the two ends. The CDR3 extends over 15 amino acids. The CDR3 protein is CASSGGGGQQETQYF. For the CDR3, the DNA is TGTGCCAGCAGTGGCGGCGGGGGCCAACAAGAGACCCAGTACTTC.

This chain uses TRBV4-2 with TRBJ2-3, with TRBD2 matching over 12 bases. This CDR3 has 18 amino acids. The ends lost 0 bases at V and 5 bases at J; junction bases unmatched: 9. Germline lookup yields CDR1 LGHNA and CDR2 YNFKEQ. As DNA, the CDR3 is TGTGCCAGCAGCCAAGATTTGACTAGCGGGGGCCTGAGAGATACGCAGTATTTT. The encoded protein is CASSQDLTSGGLRDTQYF.

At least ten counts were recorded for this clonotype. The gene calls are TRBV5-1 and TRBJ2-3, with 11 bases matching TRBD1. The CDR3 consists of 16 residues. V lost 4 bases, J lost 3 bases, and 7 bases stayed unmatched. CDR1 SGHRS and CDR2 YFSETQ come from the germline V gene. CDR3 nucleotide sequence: TGCGCCAGCAGCCCGGGGACAGGGGGTCGGACAGATACGCAGTATTTT. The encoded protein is CASSPGTGGRTDTQYF.

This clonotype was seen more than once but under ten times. CDR3 in amino acids: CASSPGVATDYGYTF. The CDR3 DNA reads TGTGCCAGCTCACCCGGAGTCGCTACAGACTATGGCTACACCTTC. V gene TRBV18 combines with J gene TRBJ1-2; D is ambiguous. There are 15 residues in the CDR3. The V gene lost 3 bases and the J gene lost 3 bases, with 14 bases spanning the gap. Germline V gene lookup returns CDR1 KGHSH and CDR2 LQKENI.

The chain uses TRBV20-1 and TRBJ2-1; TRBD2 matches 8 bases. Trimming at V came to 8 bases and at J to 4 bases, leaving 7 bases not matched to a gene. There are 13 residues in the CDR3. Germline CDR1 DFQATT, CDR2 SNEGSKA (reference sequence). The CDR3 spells CSSKRGNYNEQFF. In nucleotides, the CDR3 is TGCAGTTCGAAGCGGGGGAATTACAATGAGCAGTTCTTC.

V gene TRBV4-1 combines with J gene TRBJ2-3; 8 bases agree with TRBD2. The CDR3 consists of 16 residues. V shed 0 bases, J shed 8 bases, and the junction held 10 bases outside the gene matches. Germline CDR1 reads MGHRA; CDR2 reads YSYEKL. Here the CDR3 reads CASSQEPSGLSSTQYF. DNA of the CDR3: TGCGCCAGCAGCCAAGAACCTAGCGGGCTCTCCAGTACGCAGTATTTT.

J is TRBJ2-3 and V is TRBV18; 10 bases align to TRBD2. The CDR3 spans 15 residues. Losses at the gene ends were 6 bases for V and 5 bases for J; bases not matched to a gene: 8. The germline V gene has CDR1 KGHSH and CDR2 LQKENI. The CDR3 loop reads CASSQSGGAVDTQYF. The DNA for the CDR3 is TGTGCCAGCTCGCAAAGCGGGGGGGCCGTAGATACGCAGTATTTT.